This is a list of T cell receptor beta chains from one sample in a study of CD8+ T cells in alopecia areata. Only in-frame clones appear in the TCRdb table, and some are missing; sequencing was by immunoSEQ multiplex PCR. The repertoire consists of fewer than 200,000 clones, with about 61% occurring once and the leading ten covering approximately 16%. This material consisted of CD4+ T cells sorted from blood, taken between weeks 55 and 65, from a patient treated with tofacitinib. These receptors came from a human donor with alopecia areata. The CDR3 runs from the conserved cysteine through the conserved F or W. The order of the fields is J gene, clone size, CDR3 length, D gene, V gene, CDR3 DNA, CDR3 protein. The D gene is left open where the match is weak. Only part of the rows carry a size: once, few, many, or a class if the clone is expanded.

j_gene: TRBJ2-7; abundance: .; len: 15; d_gene: .; v_gene: TRBV29-1; CDR3nt: TGCAGCGTCCGCCAACAGGGTTCTATCTTTTACGAGCAGTACTTC; CDR3aa: CSVRQQGSIFYEQYF
j_gene: TRBJ1-2; abundance: few; len: 18; d_gene: .; v_gene: TRBV5-1; CDR3nt: TGCGCCAGCAGCTGGCTAAAAGGGACCGCCTTTAGGAGCTATGGCTACACCTTC; CDR3aa: CASSWLKGTAFRSYGYTF
j_gene: TRBJ2-7; abundance: few; len: 15; d_gene: TRBD1; v_gene: TRBV13; CDR3nt: TGTGCCAGCAGCTCACCGGGACAGGACGACTACGAGCAGTACTTC; CDR3aa: CASSSPGQDDYEQYF
j_gene: TRBJ2-1; abundance: .; len: 14; d_gene: .; v_gene: TRBV4-1; CDR3nt: TGCGCCAGCAGCCAAGATGGTTCCCGCAATGAGCAGTTCTTC; CDR3aa: CASSQDGSRNEQFF
j_gene: TRBJ1-2; abundance: .; len: 14; d_gene: .; v_gene: TRBV7-2; CDR3nt: TGTGCCAGCAGCTTAGCTTTTAGGCCTGGAGGCTACACCTTC; CDR3aa: CASSLAFRPGGYTF
j_gene: TRBJ2-5; abundance: many; len: 13; d_gene: .; v_gene: TRBV4-1; CDR3nt: TGCGCCAGCAGCCAAGTAGCTCTAGAGACCCAGTACTTC; CDR3aa: CASSQVALETQYF
j_gene: TRBJ2-2; abundance: few; len: 15; d_gene: .; v_gene: TRBV14; CDR3nt: TGTGCCAGCAGCCCCCTGGGGCCTGTCACCGGGGAGCTGTTTTTT; CDR3aa: CASSPLGPVTGELFF
j_gene: TRBJ2-2; abundance: .; len: 12; d_gene: TRBD1; v_gene: TRBV29-1; CDR3nt: TGCAGCGTTGCAGGGGGTACCGGGGAGCTGTTTTTT; CDR3aa: CSVAGGTGELFF
j_gene: TRBJ1-2; abundance: .; len: 15; d_gene: TRBD1; v_gene: TRBV30; CDR3nt: TGTGCCTGGAGCCGGGACAGAACGACTAACTATGGCTACACCTTC; CDR3aa: CAWSRDRTTNYGYTF
j_gene: TRBJ2-7; abundance: .; len: 12; d_gene: .; v_gene: TRBV5-6; CDR3nt: TGTGCCAGCAGCTTGTTTAGCGGCGAGCAGTACTTC; CDR3aa: CASSLFSGEQYF
j_gene: TRBJ1-4; abundance: .; len: 14; d_gene: .; v_gene: TRBV2; CDR3nt: TGTGCCAGCAGTGGTGGGGCAATAGAGGAAAAACTGTTTTTT; CDR3aa: CASSGGAIEEKLFF
j_gene: TRBJ2-3; abundance: .; len: 16; d_gene: .; v_gene: TRBV5-6; CDR3nt: TGTGCCAGCAGCTTGGCCCCGGGGGGCAGGACAGATACGCAGTATTTT; CDR3aa: CASSLAPGGRTDTQYF
j_gene: TRBJ1-2; abundance: .; len: 14; d_gene: .; v_gene: TRBV29-1; CDR3nt: TGCAGCGTTGGTAGGACGGGTACGAACTATGGCTACACCTTC; CDR3aa: CSVGRTGTNYGYTF
j_gene: TRBJ1-5; abundance: once; len: 13; d_gene: TRBD1; v_gene: TRBV30; CDR3nt: TGTGCCTGGAGTCGGGACAGTGATCAGCCCCAGCATTTT; CDR3aa: CAWSRDSDQPQHF
j_gene: TRBJ1-1; abundance: few; len: 14; d_gene: .; v_gene: TRBV19; CDR3nt: TGTGCCAGTAGTGTGACAGTGCCTAACACTGAAGCTTTCTTT; CDR3aa: CASSVTVPNTEAFF
j_gene: TRBJ2-5; abundance: .; len: 12; d_gene: .; v_gene: TRBV6-1; CDR3nt: TGTGCCAGCAGTGAAGCGATGCAGACCCAGTACTTC; CDR3aa: CASSEAMQTQYF
j_gene: TRBJ2-1; abundance: .; len: 15; d_gene: .; v_gene: TRBV6-5; CDR3nt: TGTGCCAGCAGTTACTCGATGGCGGGTCACAATGAGCAGTTCTTC; CDR3aa: CASSYSMAGHNEQFF
j_gene: TRBJ2-1; abundance: .; len: 16; d_gene: TRBD2; v_gene: TRBV4-2; CDR3nt: TGTGCCAGCAGCCAAGCCATTCGCGGGGGCTACAATGAGCAGTTCTTC; CDR3aa: CASSQAIRGGYNEQFF
j_gene: TRBJ2-7; abundance: .; len: 16; d_gene: TRBD2; v_gene: TRBV10-3; CDR3nt: TGTGCCATTTCATCATCCCTAGCGGGAGGCTCCTACGAGCAGTACTTC; CDR3aa: CAISSSLAGGSYEQYF
j_gene: TRBJ2-5; abundance: .; len: 13; d_gene: TRBD1; v_gene: TRBV6-5; CDR3nt: TGTGCCAGCGCGGACAGGGTCGGGGAGACCCAGTACTTC; CDR3aa: CASADRVGETQYF
j_gene: TRBJ2-2; abundance: .; len: 16; d_gene: .; v_gene: TRBV29-1; CDR3nt: TGCAGCGTTCTAGGGGCCGGGGCAGATAACACCGGGGAGCTGTTTTTT; CDR3aa: CSVLGAGADNTGELFF
j_gene: TRBJ2-3; abundance: .; len: 15; d_gene: TRBD2; v_gene: TRBV10-3; CDR3nt: TGTGCCACGCAGACTAGCGGGGCTAGCACAGATACGCAGTATTTT; CDR3aa: CATQTSGASTDTQYF
j_gene: TRBJ2-2; abundance: many; len: 14; d_gene: TRBD2; v_gene: TRBV2; CDR3nt: TGTGCCATTCTAGCGGGGGAGGACACCGGGGAGCTGTTTTTT; CDR3aa: CAILAGEDTGELFF
j_gene: TRBJ2-5; abundance: .; len: 15; d_gene: TRBD1; v_gene: TRBV11-2; CDR3nt: TGTGCCAGCAGCTTAGGCCCCACAGGGGTCGAGACCCAGTACTTC; CDR3aa: CASSLGPTGVETQYF
j_gene: TRBJ2-7; abundance: few; len: 14; d_gene: TRBD2; v_gene: TRBV5-6; CDR3nt: TGTGCCAGCGGAACTAGCGGGCGCTCCTACGAGCAGTACTTC; CDR3aa: CASGTSGRSYEQYF
j_gene: TRBJ2-7; abundance: .; len: 12; d_gene: .; v_gene: TRBV29-1; CDR3nt: TGCAGCGTCGGAGAGGGACCCTACGAGCAGTACTTC; CDR3aa: CSVGEGPYEQYF
j_gene: TRBJ2-7; abundance: few; len: 13; d_gene: .; v_gene: TRBV11-3; CDR3nt: TGTGCCAGCAGCTTTAGACCTTTCTACGAGCAGTACTTC; CDR3aa: CASSFRPFYEQYF
j_gene: TRBJ1-6; abundance: few; len: 13; d_gene: TRBD1; v_gene: TRBV6-1; CDR3nt: TGTGCCGGTACGGACAGGTACAATTCACCCCTCCACTTT; CDR3aa: CAGTDRYNSPLHF
j_gene: TRBJ2-7; abundance: few; len: 14; d_gene: .; v_gene: TRBV4-1; CDR3nt: TGCGCCAGCAGCCAAGATCTTCCCAGCTACGAGCAGTACTTC; CDR3aa: CASSQDLPSYEQYF
j_gene: TRBJ1-1; abundance: .; len: 12; d_gene: TRBD1; v_gene: TRBV10-3; CDR3nt: TGTGCCATTCGACAGGGGAACACTGAAGCTTTCTTT; CDR3aa: CAIRQGNTEAFF
j_gene: TRBJ1-2; abundance: .; len: 15; d_gene: .; v_gene: TRBV6-5; CDR3nt: TGTGCCAGCAGCCTACGTGGGTCCAGGGGCTATGGCTACACCTTC; CDR3aa: CASSLRGSRGYGYTF
j_gene: TRBJ1-5; abundance: .; len: 15; d_gene: TRBD1; v_gene: TRBV2; CDR3nt: TGTGCCAGCAGTACCCCAGGGGGAAGTAATCAGCCCCAGCATTTT; CDR3aa: CASSTPGGSNQPQHF
j_gene: TRBJ1-5; abundance: few; len: 15; d_gene: .; v_gene: TRBV5-1; CDR3nt: TGCGCCAGCCGCATAGGGGGTTCGGGCAATCAGCCCCAGCATTTT; CDR3aa: CASRIGGSGNQPQHF
j_gene: TRBJ2-3; abundance: .; len: 13; d_gene: .; v_gene: TRBV1; CDR3nt: TGCACCAGCAGCAGGAGGGGTTCAGATACGCAGTATTTT; CDR3aa: CTSSRRGSDTQYF
j_gene: TRBJ2-7; abundance: few; len: 9; d_gene: .; v_gene: TRBV11-3; CDR3nt: TGTGCCAGCAGCCATAGACAGAGCTTC; CDR3aa: CASSHRQSF
j_gene: TRBJ1-1; abundance: few; len: 13; d_gene: TRBD1; v_gene: TRBV7-2; CDR3nt: TGTGCCAGCAGCGTTCAACAGGGGATGGAAGCTTTCTTT; CDR3aa: CASSVQQGMEAFF
j_gene: TRBJ2-1; abundance: .; len: 16; d_gene: TRBD1; v_gene: TRBV9; CDR3nt: TGTGCCAGCAGCCGAACCCGGACAGGGGCTGGCAATGAGCAGTTCTTC; CDR3aa: CASSRTRTGAGNEQFF
j_gene: TRBJ2-1; abundance: .; len: 14; d_gene: TRBD2; v_gene: TRBV5-6; CDR3nt: TGTGCCAGCAGCTCGCGGGGGGAATGGGATGAGCAGTTCTTC; CDR3aa: CASSSRGEWDEQFF
j_gene: TRBJ1-6; abundance: .; len: 15; d_gene: .; v_gene: TRBV5-1; CDR3nt: TGCGCCAGCAGCTTGGGTGCCCCCGCGAGGGCACCCCTCCACTTT; CDR3aa: CASSLGAPARAPLHF
j_gene: TRBJ2-7; abundance: few; len: 15; d_gene: TRBD1; v_gene: TRBV4-1; CDR3nt: TGCGCCAGCAGCCAATTAGACAGGGGGATCTACGAGCAGTACTTC; CDR3aa: CASSQLDRGIYEQYF
j_gene: TRBJ2-6; abundance: few; len: 16; d_gene: TRBD1; v_gene: TRBV5-1; CDR3nt: TGCGCCAGCAACCGGGACAGGGGTTTCGGGGCCAACGTCCTGACTTTC; CDR3aa: CASNRDRGFGANVLTF
j_gene: TRBJ1-2; abundance: .; len: 12; d_gene: .; v_gene: TRBV29-1; CDR3nt: TGCAGCCTGTGGGTCCCCAACCGTGGCTACACCTTC; CDR3aa: CSLWVPNRGYTF